This entry concerns a single TCR beta chain. The method was immunoSEQ multiplex PCR; TCRdb's version includes in-frame clones alone and lacks a portion of them. The sample yields about 53,000 clones, approximately 82% seen once. The data derive from a study of blood T cell repertoires in COVID-19. CDR1 is SGHTA, CDR2 FQGNSA, per germline. V shed 2 bases and J shed 4 bases, with 8 bases lying between them. The CDR3 covers 14 residues. This receptor was obtained from a human donor in a cohort sampled during active COVID-19. Sequencing was performed on peripheral blood. V is TRBV7-2 and J is TRBJ1-4; perhaps TRBD1 as D (6 bases). CDR3 in amino acids: CASSLRQVNEKLFF. CDR3 coding DNA: TGTGCCAGCAGCTTAAGACAGGTTAATGAAAAACTGTTTTTT.